This passage covers 9 T cell receptor beta chains from one sample sequenced in a study of CXCR3 chemokines and chemotherapy response in bladder cancer. A single record per CDR3 protein comes from TCRdb applying MiXCR to the PCR reads. This sample has 5,000 to 6,500 distinct CDR3 sequences, with approximately 14% found just once. The specimen was collected from a patient whose treatment included neoadjuvant chemotherapy. These receptors were taken from a human donor with bladder cancer that responded to neoadjuvant chemotherapy.

This clonotype was seen many times. The chain is built from TRBV7-9 and TRBJ2-2; 12 bases align to TRBD2. Looked up from germline, CDR1 is SEHNR and CDR2 is FQNEAQ (reference sequence). The CDR3 runs to 14 residues. J gave up 7 bases and V 10 bases, and 7 bases lay outside the gene matches. The CDR3 DNA is TGTGCCACCTCTAGCGGGAGGGAGCACGGGGAGCTGTTTTTT. Its translation: CATSSGREHGELFF.

V usage is TRBV4-1 and J usage is TRBJ2-7, with 11 bases aligning to TRBD1. There are 16 residues in the CDR3. From germline, CDR1 is MGHRA and CDR2 YSYEKL. The J segment lost 3 bases and the V segment lost 1 base, leaving 5 bases of the junction unmatched. The CDR3 loop is CASSQVPGQGVYEQYF. The DNA of the CDR3 is TGCGCCAGCAGCCAAGTCCCGGGACAGGGGGTCTACGAGCAGTACTTC.

This clonotype was counted at least ten times. V and J are TRBV20-1 and TRBJ2-3, with D possibly being TRBD1 (7 bases). The germline V gene encodes CDR1 DFQATT and CDR2 SNEGSKA (reference sequence). This CDR3 comprises 16 residues. The V and J ends lost 3 bases and 5 bases respectively, with 21 bases between them. This chain's CDR3 is CSASGREGGRLDTQYF. The CDR3 DNA sequence: TGCAGTGCTAGTGGGCGGGAAGGGGGCCGGTTAGATACGCAGTATTTT.

Many counts were recorded for this clonotype. The chain joins TRBV28 to TRBJ1-2; no clear D. The CDR3 consists of 14 residues. Trimming left V 5 bases short and J 6 bases short, with 16 bases between. CDR1 MDHEN and CDR2 SYDVKM come from the germline V gene. The CDR3 bases are TGTGCCAGCAGTCCGCCGGGGTGGATTAATGGCTACACCTTC. The encoded protein is CASSPPGWINGYTF.

This clonotype was recorded at least ten times. The chain recombines TRBV27 with TRBJ2-1; D may match TRBD1 or TRBD2 (5 bases each). The V end lost 0 bases, the J end lost 6 bases, and 9 bases lay between the germline ends. Germline loops: CDR1 MNHEY, CDR2 SMNVEV (reference sequence). This CDR3 has 14 residues. The CDR3 sequence: CASSLSLGTNEQFF. The CDR3 bases are TGTGCCAGCAGTTTATCTCTCGGGACCAATGAGCAGTTCTTC.

This clonotype is categorized as medium-sized. J is TRBJ2-7 and V is TRBV10-3, with TRBD2 matching over 11 bases. The CDR3 is 17 residues long. Trimming removed 11 bases from V and 6 bases from J; junction bases left unmatched: 21. CDR1 is ENHRY, CDR2 SYGVKD, per germline. The CDR3, as DNA: TGTGCCCGTAGCGGGAGGGTCCGTTGGGGGGCTGGGGGCGAGCAGTACTTC. Residues: CARSGRVRWGAGGEQYF.

This clonotype was found many times. The chain recombines TRBV7-9 with TRBJ2-3, with 8 positions matching TRBD2. CDR3 length: 15 residues. Trimming cost V 10 bases and J 3 bases; bases outside gene matches: 12. The germline CDR1 and CDR2 sequences are SEHNR and FQNEAQ (reference sequence). The CDR3 reads CATRAASGRTDTQYF. CDR3 bases: TGTGCCACCAGAGCGGCTAGCGGGCGTACAGATACGCAGTATTTT. The entire variable domain, with the rest obtained from reference TRBV7-9 and TRBJ2-3, is as follows: DTGVSQNPRHKITKRGQNVTFRCDPISEHNRLYWYRQTLGQGPEFLTYFQNEAQLEKSRLLSDRFSAERPKGSFSTLEIQRTEQGDSAMYLCATRAASGRTDTQYFGPGTRLTVL.

The chain joins TRBV14 to TRBJ2-1; D unclear. The germline CDR1 and CDR2 sequences are SGHDN and FVKESK. Trimming stripped 2 bases from V and 10 bases from J, with 21 bases between. This CDR3 is built from 16 residues. DNA of the CDR3: TGTGCCAGCAGCCAACACCTGGGCTTTTCCGCGGTCGAGCAGTTCTTC. As protein: CASSQHLGFSAVEQFF.

This clonotype was seen repeatedly, ten times or more. This chain links TRBV12-3 or TRBV12-4 with TRBJ1-6; D gene unclear. The CDR3 runs 12 residues. Deletions cut 6 bases from V and 5 bases from J, with 5 bases between. In DNA form, the CDR3 reads TGTGCCAGCAGCCAACATAATTCACCCCTCCACTTT. Amino acids: CASSQHNSPLHF.